The 16 T cell receptor beta chains below were found in one sample sequenced in a study of T cell responses to AZD1222 COVID-19 vaccine. Here immunoSEQ multiplex PCR was the method, and the copy in TCRdb shows in-frame clones only, minus some. The sample shows 130,000 or so clones, around 94% of them seen only once. The sample consisted of peripheral blood, taken on day 0 of AZD1222 vaccination. The receptors here all came from an adult in good health.

This clone is a singleton in its sample. The chain uses TRBV9 and TRBJ1-2, with TRBD1 matching 8 bases. J was trimmed by 5 bases and V by 0 bases; bases with no gene match: 9. This CDR3 is 16 amino acids long. The germline CDR1 and CDR2 sequences are SGDLS and YYNGEE. CDR3 DNA: TGTGCCAGCAGCGTAGGTTCAGGGGGCGCGGGGTATGGCTACACCTTC. This translates into CASSVGSGGAGYGYTF.

As concerns this clone: A clone one base away is much larger, so this may be a read error. Other DNA sequences in the same sample also yield this CDR3. The chain links TRBV27 to TRBJ2-6, with D possibly being TRBD1 (5 bases). This CDR3 region has 18 residues. The germline gives CDR1 MNHEY, CDR2 SMNVEV (reference sequence). Trimming shortened V by 2 bases and J by 0 bases, and 14 bases separated the two germline ends. The CDR3 DNA is TGTGCCAGCAGTTTAGGAGTGGGGCGAGACTCTGGGGCCAACGTCCTGACTTTC. Translated, it gives CASSLGVGRDSGANVLTF.

This CDR3 reads CASGRTGGETEAFF. The CDR3 DNA is TGTGCCAGCGGCCGGACAGGGGGGGAAACTGAAGCTTTCTTT. This chain links TRBV6-5 with TRBJ1-1; 10 nucleotides match TRBD1. There are 14 residues in the CDR3. J was trimmed by 5 bases and V by 8 bases; bases with no gene match: 8. Germline V gene lookup returns CDR1 MNHEY and CDR2 SVGAGI.

V and J are TRBV10-3 and TRBJ1-1, with 7 bases fitting TRBD1. The CDR3 length is 18 residues. The trim removed 4 bases at V and 1 base at J, leaving 15 bases unmatched. In germline, CDR1 is ENHRY, CDR2 SYGVKD. CDR3 residues: CAISASPGQAGRNTEAFF. The CDR3 coding sequence is TGTGCCATCAGTGCCTCCCCTGGACAGGCGGGGAGGAACACTGAAGCTTTCTTT.

The chain employs TRBV7-8 and TRBJ1-1; tentative D call: TRBD1 (6 bases). CDR1 SGHVS and CDR2 FQNEAQ come from the germline V gene. With 3 bases removed from V and 4 bases from J, the gap between germline ends came to 15 bases. The CDR3 consists of 15 residues. Here the CDR3 DNA reads TGTGCCAGCAGCTTCTTAAGGGGGGGTCGCACTGAAGCTTTCTTT. This encodes CASSFLRGGRTEAFF. Looking up the rest from reference TRBV7-8 and TRBJ1-1 gives the full variable domain: GAGVSQSPRYKVAKRGQDVALRCDPISGHVSLFWYQQALGQGPEFLTYFQNEAQLDKSGLPSDRFFAERPEGSVSTLKIQRTQQEDSAVYLCASSFLRGGRTEAFFGQGTRLTVV.

The rearrangement links TRBV28 to TRBJ1-2; a possible D gene is TRBD1 (5 bases). CDR3 length: 10 amino acids. Germline CDR1 is MDHEN and CDR2 is SYDVKM. Trimming took off 6 bases at V and 7 bases at J, with 6 bases between the two ends. The CDR3 bases are TGTGCCAGCAGCAGGGTTGGCTACACCTTC. Its protein is CASSRVGYTF.

CDR3 sequence (DNA): TGCGCCAGCAGCCAAGATCTACGGGAGGAGGTCTATGAGCAGTTCTTC. Its protein is CASSQDLREEVYEQFF. This chain links TRBV4-1 with TRBJ2-1, with TRBD2 identical over 7 bases. Germline trimming cut 0 bases from V and 8 bases from J; bases unmatched to any gene: 10. CDR3 length equals 16 residues. The germline gives CDR1 MGHRA, CDR2 YSYEKL.

The chain joins TRBV5-4 to TRBJ1-2, with a possible D match to TRBD1 (5 bases). Looked up from germline, CDR1 is SGHNT and CDR2 is YYREEE (reference sequence). Trimming left V 0 bases short and J 2 bases short, with 11 bases between. The CDR3 runs 15 residues. CDR3 sequence: CASSLALGQNYGYTF. CDR3 nucleotides: TGTGCCAGCAGCTTGGCGCTCGGACAAAACTATGGCTACACCTTC.

V gene TRBV30 combines with J gene TRBJ2-1; a weak D match, TRBD2 (5 bases). CDR3 length equals 13 residues. With 2 bases removed from V and 6 bases from J, the gap between germline ends came to 11 bases. In germline, CDR1 is GTSNPN, CDR2 SVGIG (reference sequence). This CDR3 reads CAWSLASINEQFF. CDR3 in DNA: TGTGCCTGGAGTCTCGCTAGCATCAATGAGCAGTTCTTC.

This chain links TRBV7-2 with TRBJ1-3; a possible D gene is TRBD1 (5 bases). CDR3 length equals 15 residues. CDR1 is SGHTA, CDR2 FQGNSA, per germline. V was trimmed by 4 bases and J by 0 bases, leaving 10 bases between them. In DNA, the CDR3 is TGTGCCAGCAGCTCGTCAGGGATCTCTGGAAACACCATATATTTT. Protein: CASSSSGISGNTIYF.

V usage is TRBV19 and J usage is TRBJ2-1; D not certain. The CDR3 contains 15 residues. V lost 1 base and J lost 0, with 7 bases in between. Germline lookup yields CDR1 LNHDA and CDR2 SQIVND (reference sequence). CDR3 bases: TGTGCCAGTAGTATAGGACCCGGCTCCTACAATGAGCAGTTCTTC. Encoded protein: CASSIGPGSYNEQFF.

The chain links TRBV7-2 to TRBJ2-5, with 7 nucleotides matching TRBD1. The end of the DNA aligns better with TRBJ2-7, so the J call may be wrong. The CDR3 is made up of 14 amino acids. CDR1 SGHTA and CDR2 FQGNSA come from the germline V gene. CDR3 bases: TGTGCCAGCAGCCCCCCGGGACAGATTTACGAGCAGTACTTC. It yields the protein CASSPPGQIYEQYF.

J is TRBJ2-7 and V is TRBV28; D not certain. Per the germline V gene, CDR1 is MDHEN and CDR2 is SYDVKM. V was shortened by 8 bases and J by 4 bases, with 12 bases between the two germline ends. There are 12 residues in the CDR3. CDR3 sequence reads: CASARLGYEQYF. CDR3 nucleotides: TGTGCCAGCGCCCGCCTGGGGTACGAGCAGTACTTC.

The chain combines TRBV19 with TRBJ2-3; D may be TRBD1 (5 bases). From germline, CDR1 is LNHDA and CDR2 SQIVND (reference sequence). V dropped 7 bases and J dropped 0 bases, with 23 bases sitting between them. There are 18 residues in the CDR3. This chain's CDR3 is CASNPTWTLTASTDTQYF. The DNA of the CDR3 is TGTGCCAGTAACCCTACATGGACACTTACAGCTAGCACAGATACGCAGTATTTT.

The rearrangement uses TRBV7-2 and TRBJ2-1, with TRBD2 matching over 9 bases. There are 15 residues in the CDR3. Per the germline V gene, CDR1 is SGHTA and CDR2 is FQGNSA. The V gene end was trimmed by 6 bases and the J gene end by 7 bases; junction bases not matched to a gene: 10. The CDR3 sequence: CASSSGTSGRNEQFF. Written as DNA, the CDR3 is TGTGCCAGCAGTTCAGGCACGAGCGGGAGGAATGAGCAGTTCTTC.

V usage is TRBV29-1 and J usage is TRBJ2-7; 9 bases fit TRBD2. J lost 7 bases, V lost 3 bases, and 7 bases had no gene match. Germline assignment: CDR1 SQVTM and CDR2 ANQGSEA. The CDR3 contains 13 residues. The CDR3 loop is CSVEVSGGEEQYF. The CDR3, as DNA: TGCAGCGTTGAGGTTAGCGGGGGAGAAGAGCAGTACTTC.